The 9 T cell receptor beta chains listed next were all sequenced from one sample in a study of cytomegalovirus exposure and HLA in healthy donors. The data were produced by immunoSEQ multiplex PCR, yet TCRdb's version contains in-frame clones alone and is incomplete. The sample includes about 56,000 clones, 93% of them seen just once. The sample consisted of PBMCs. Source of these receptors: a woman under 30 in good health and CMV-seropositive.

This clone was seen a single time. This chain links TRBV9 with TRBJ1-1; a possible D gene is TRBD1 (5 bases). V gave up 0 bases and J gave up 3 bases, with 12 bases separating them. CDR1 is SGDLS and CDR2 is YYNGEE in the germline V gene. The CDR3 has 15 amino acids. The CDR3 is CASSVVEWGDTEAFF. In DNA, the CDR3 is TGTGCCAGCAGCGTAGTGGAATGGGGGGACACTGAAGCTTTCTTT.

This clone has more than one count but fewer than ten. The V call is TRBV6-1, the J call TRBJ2-7, with D possibly matching TRBD2 (6 bases). Germline CDR1 is MNHNS and CDR2 is SASEGT. This CDR3 region has 12 residues. V lost 10 bases to trimming and J lost 5 bases, with 15 bases between them. CDR3 bases: TGTGCCACCTCTCGGGCGGGACACGAGCAGTACTTC. This codes for CATSRAGHEQYF.

This clone appeared a single time. The chain has TRBV12-5 and TRBJ1-2, with 10 bases fitting TRBD1. Germline V CDR1 and CDR2: LGHNT, FRNRAP. The trim removed 0 bases at V and 8 bases at J, leaving 9 bases unmatched. The CDR3 totals 16 residues. The CDR3 region is CASGLVLGTGDSGYTF. The CDR3 DNA reads as TGTGCTAGTGGTTTGGTACTAGGGACAGGGGATTCGGGCTACACCTTC.

The rearrangement links TRBV5-4 to TRBJ2-6; perhaps TRBD1 as D (5 bases). V lost 3 bases, J lost 0 bases, and 16 bases lay in between. CDR3 size: 18 residues. The germline CDR1 and CDR2 sequences are SGHNT and YYREEE (reference sequence). This CDR3 is CASSSPQGTSSGANVLTF. The CDR3 bases are TGTGCCAGCAGCTCTCCCCAGGGAACGAGCTCTGGGGCCAACGTCCTGACTTTC.

The V and J genes are TRBV9 and TRBJ1-4, with D perhaps matching TRBD1 (5 bases). The CDR3 length is 14 residues. Between the trimmed V and J ends, which lost 0 bases and 8 bases, there was a span of 11 bases. Germline assignment: CDR1 SGDLS and CDR2 YYNGEE. The CDR3 sequence: CASSVGGLAEKLFF. The DNA of the CDR3 is TGTGCCAGCAGCGTAGGGGGACTTGCGGAAAAACTGTTTTTT.

The chain joins TRBV4-3 to TRBJ2-2; 7 nucleotides match TRBD1. This CDR3 region has 16 residues. After removal of 0 bases from V and 4 bases from J, the junction contained 5 bases not matched to a gene. The germline CDR1 and CDR2 sequences are LGHNA and YSLEER. CDR3 coding DNA: TGCGCCAGCAGCCAAGATGGCAGGGGGACCACCGGGGAGCTGTTTTTT. Its protein is CASSQDGRGTTGELFF.

This clone was recorded once. The V and J genes are TRBV6-5 and TRBJ2-2, with a possible D match to TRBD1 (5 bases). The CDR3 has 15 residues. V dropped 2 bases and J dropped 3 bases, with 10 bases sitting between them. The germline V gene has CDR1 MNHEY and CDR2 SVGAGI. This chain's CDR3 is CASSYHRTDTGELFF. Here the CDR3 DNA reads TGTGCCAGCAGTTACCACAGGACGGACACCGGGGAGCTGTTTTTT.

The J gene is TRBJ2-3, the V gene TRBV9; D is undetermined. This CDR3 region has 12 residues. Germline CDR1 is SGDLS and CDR2 is YYNGEE. Trimming cost V 3 bases and J 0 bases, with 2 bases left between them. CDR3 nucleotide sequence: TGTGCCAGCAGCGCGAGCACAGATACGCAGTATTTT. Protein sequence: CASSASTDTQYF.

The chain uses TRBV28 and TRBJ1-4, with 7 bases fitting TRBD1. V shed 6 bases, J shed 4 bases, and the junction held 20 bases outside the gene matches. Germline V lookup: CDR1 MDHEN, CDR2 SYDVKM. The length of the CDR3 is 19 residues. CDR3 sequence (DNA): TGTGCCAGCAGGCGGCTAACGACAGGGACAGAAGCCTTTAATGAAAAACTGTTTTTT. It translates to CASRRLTTGTEAFNEKLFF.